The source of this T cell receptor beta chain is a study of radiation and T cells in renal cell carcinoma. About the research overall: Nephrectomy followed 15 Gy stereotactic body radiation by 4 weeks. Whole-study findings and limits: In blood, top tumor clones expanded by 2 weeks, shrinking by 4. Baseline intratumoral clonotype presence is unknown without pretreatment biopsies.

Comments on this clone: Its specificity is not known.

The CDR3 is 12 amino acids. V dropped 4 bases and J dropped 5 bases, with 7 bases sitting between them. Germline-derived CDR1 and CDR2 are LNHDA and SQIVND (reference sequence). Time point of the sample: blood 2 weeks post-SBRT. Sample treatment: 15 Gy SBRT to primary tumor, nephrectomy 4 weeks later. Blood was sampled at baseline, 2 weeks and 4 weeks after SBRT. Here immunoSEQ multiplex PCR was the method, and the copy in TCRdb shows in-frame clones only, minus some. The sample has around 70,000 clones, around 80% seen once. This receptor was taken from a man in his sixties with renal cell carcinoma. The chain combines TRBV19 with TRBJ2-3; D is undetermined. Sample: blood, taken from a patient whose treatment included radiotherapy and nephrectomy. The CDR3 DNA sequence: TGTGCCAGTAGTAGCCCTAAAGATACGCAGTATTTT. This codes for CASSSPKDTQYF. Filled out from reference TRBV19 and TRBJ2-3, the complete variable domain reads DGGITQSPKYLFRKEGQNVTLSCEQNLNHDAMYWYRQDPGQGLRLIYYSQIVNDFQKGDIAEGYSVSREKKESFPLTVTSAQKNPTAFYLCASSSPKDTQYFGPGTRLTVL.